The rows below give T cell receptor beta chains drawn from one sample of a study of OX40 agonist ivuxolimab in advanced cancers. Method: immunoSEQ multiplex PCR; TCRdb's copy keeps in-frame clones and lacks some. The sample lists 75,000 or so clones; 80% to 85% were seen once. Source: CD4+ or CD8+ T cells sorted from blood, taken in a trial of the OX40 agonist ivuxolimab. The receptors originated from an adult with an advanced solid tumor such as melanoma, head and neck, liver or kidney cancer. The CDR3 runs from the conserved cysteine through the conserved F or W. D genes are given only for firm matches. Size is omitted from some rows. Given values are once, few, many or a class for expanded clones.

>TRBV19|NA|TRBJ2-6|NA
TGTGCCAGTAGTCCCGTTATGGAGGGGGGGGCCAACGTCCTGACTTTC
CASSPVMEGGANVLTF
>TRBV7-9|NA|TRBJ1-2|NA
TGTGCCAGCAGCTTAGCGCCCGGGGATGACTATGGCTACACCTTC
CASSLAPGDDYGYTF
>TRBV14|NA|TRBJ1-4|NA
TGTGCCAGCAGCCAAGAATGGAAGGGAAAACTGTTTTTT
CASSQEWKGKLFF
>TRBV7-9|NA|TRBJ2-1|NA
TGTGCCAGCAGCTTAGGTTGGCTGGATGAGCAGTTCTTC
CASSLGWLDEQFF
>TRBV21-1|NA|TRBJ1-5|NA
TGTGCCAGCCAGCAAAGCGCGTTGGAGGGGCCCTTTTCAAGCAATCAGCCCCAGCATTTT
CASQQSALEGPFSSNQPQHF
>TRBV11-3|NA|TRBJ2-6|NA
TGTGCCAGCAGCCCTCACTCCGGGCCAGCCAACGTCCTGACTTTC
CASSPHSGPANVLTF
>TRBV5-1|NA|TRBJ1-1|TRBD1
TGCGCCAGCAGCAAACAGGGGGCTGGGAACACTGAAGCTTTCTTT
CASSKQGAGNTEAFF
>TRBV7-2|NA|TRBJ2-1|NA
TGTGCCAGCAGGACGGCGGGTGGGGGGAATGAGCAGTTCTTC
CASRTAGGGNEQFF
>TRBV7-2|NA|TRBJ1-1|TRBD1
TGTGCCAGCAGCTCCGGGACAGGCCCAAAGGAGGCTTTCTTT
CASSSGTGPKEAFF
>TRBV7-7|NA|TRBJ2-1|TRBD2
TGTGCTAGCAGCTCGGGACTAGCGGGAGGGTCGAATGAGCAGTTCTTC
CASSSGLAGGSNEQFF
>TRBV19|NA|TRBJ1-2|NA
TGTGCCAGTAGTCGTGGGGACACCGCGTTCTATGGCTACACCTTC
CASSRGDTAFYGYTF
>TRBV6-5|NA|TRBJ2-7|NA
TGTGCCAGCAGACCACCGGGAAACCCCTACGAGCAGTACTTC
CASRPPGNPYEQYF
>TRBV9|NA|TRBJ2-3|TRBD2
TGTGCCAGCAGCGTATTCCACGGGAGGGGGTTCACAGATACGCAGTATTTT
CASSVFHGRGFTDTQYF
>TRBV7-9|NA|TRBJ2-1|TRBD2
TGTGCCAGCAGACCATGGACTAGCGGGAGCAATGAGCAGTTCTTC
CASRPWTSGSNEQFF
>TRBV25-1|NA|TRBJ2-7|TRBD1
TGTGCCAGCAGTGAATTGGACAGGGCGAACGAGCAGTACTTC
CASSELDRANEQYF
>TRBV7-9|NA|TRBJ1-2|TRBD1
TGTGCCAGCAGCCACCCTTCGTCAGGGGGCGGCTATGGCTACACCTTC
CASSHPSSGGGYGYTF
>TRBV19|NA|TRBJ1-1|NA
TGTGCCAGTAGTATAGACGGCAGGGGAATGAACACTGAAGCTTTCTTT
CASSIDGRGMNTEAFF
>TRBV28|NA|TRBJ1-1|TRBD1
TGTGCCAGCAGTTCGCCCCGGGACAGGGCGGTTGAAGCTTTCTTT
CASSSPRDRAVEAFF
>TRBV4-2|NA|TRBJ1-1|NA
TGTGCCAGCAGCCAAGAACCCGGAGAGTACACTGAAGCTTTCTTT
CASSQEPGEYTEAFF
>TRBV29-1|NA|TRBJ1-2|TRBD1
TGCAGCGTAGGGGGACAGACCTATGGCTACACCTTC
CSVGGQTYGYTF
>TRBV19|NA|TRBJ1-2|NA
TGTGCCAGTAGTATAAGGACCGGACCTTATGGCTACACCTTC
CASSIRTGPYGYTF
>TRBV5-4|NA|TRBJ2-5|NA
TGTGCCAGCAGCTTGGCGGGGGCCCAAGAGACCCAGTACTTC
CASSLAGAQETQYF
>TRBV9|NA|TRBJ2-1|NA
TGTGCCAGCAGCCCCCGACCTTACAATGAGCAGTTCTTC
CASSPRPYNEQFF
>TRBV6-1|NA|TRBJ2-7|TRBD1
TGTGCCAGCAGTGTACAGGGGGCGCTTGAGCAGTACTTC
CASSVQGALEQYF
>TRBV21-1|NA|TRBJ1-2|NA
TGTGCCAGCAGCACTGCAGAGTTCTATGGCTACACCTTC
CASSTAEFYGYTF
>TRBV5-4|NA|TRBJ1-5|NA
TGTGCCAGCAGCCACGGGGGGCCAGATAGCAATCAGCCCCAGCATTTT
CASSHGGPDSNQPQHF
>TRBV18|NA|TRBJ1-2|TRBD1
TGTGCCAGCTCACAACAGGGGGCAGGTGGCTACACCTTC
CASSQQGAGGYTF
>TRBV15|NA|TRBJ2-7|TRBD1
TGTGCCACCAGCAGAGATCTGTGGGACAGCCCCTCGCAGTACTTC
CATSRDLWDSPSQYF
>TRBV5-8|NA|TRBJ2-1|NA
TGTGCCAGCAGCTTACGGGGGCTTGAGCAGTTCTTC
CASSLRGLEQFF
>TRBV18|NA|TRBJ2-3|NA
TGTGCCAGCTCACGCTTATATGGATCAGATACGCAGTATTTT
CASSRLYGSDTQYF
>TRBV7-2|few|TRBJ1-2|NA
TGTGCCAGCAGCCTTACCTCCTCGACGGTTCGCAACACCTTC
CASSLTSSTVRNTF
>TRBV7-8|NA|TRBJ1-1|NA
TGTGCCAGCAGCTTAGCCGGGACGGTGAACACTGAAGCTTTCTTT
CASSLAGTVNTEAFF
>TRBV2|NA|TRBJ1-4|TRBD1
TGTGCCAGCAATCCCGGGACAGGGTTTGAAAAACTGTTTTTT
CASNPGTGFEKLFF
>TRBV19|few|TRBJ1-1|NA
TGTGCCAGTAGGGCCTGGAACACTGAAGCTTTCTTT
CASRAWNTEAFF
>TRBV11-3|NA|TRBJ1-3|NA
TGTGCCAGCAGCTTTAGGGGCTTCGGAAACACCATATATTTT
CASSFRGFGNTIYF
>TRBV5-4|NA|TRBJ2-1|TRBD2
TGTGCCAGCAGCCAGCCGGGACTAGCGGTCCATGAGCAGTTCTTC
CASSQPGLAVHEQFF
>TRBV7-4|NA|TRBJ1-5|NA
TGTGCCAGCAGCCGTGACGGAACCAATCAGCCCCAGCATTTT
CASSRDGTNQPQHF
>TRBV5-5|NA|TRBJ2-1|NA
TGTGCCAGCAGCTTGAACCCCTACAATGAGCAGTTCTTC
CASSLNPYNEQFF
>TRBV2|NA|TRBJ2-2|NA
TGTGCCAGCAGTGAGCGCCCGGATAATACTCCCGGGGAGCTGTTTTTT
CASSERPDNTPGELFF
>TRBV28|NA|TRBJ2-4|NA
TGTGCCAGCAGGCTATCGCCGGGCATTCAGTACTTC
CASRLSPGIQYF
>TRBV6-6|NA|TRBJ2-7|TRBD2
TGTGCCAGCAGTTCCTATAGCGGGGGAAGGGCCTACGAGCAGTACTTC
CASSSYSGGRAYEQYF